Here is one T cell receptor (beta chain) with its context. Its specificity is unknown. Profiled with immunoSEQ multiplex PCR; TCRdb holds only in-frame clones, not every one. The table has about 140,000 clones, 93% seen once. The CDR3 has 13 amino acids. Trimming shortened V by 3 bases and J by 1 base, and 6 bases separated the two germline ends. Germline V lookup: CDR1 ENHRY, CDR2 SYGVKD. The data were taken from a study of T cell responses to AZD1222 COVID-19 vaccine. General study findings and limits: Clonal diversity was possibly underestimated, and the donors were mostly white British, with more females.

V and J are TRBV10-3 and TRBJ1-1; D is ambiguous. The starting material was peripheral blood, obtained on day 0 of MenACWY control vaccination. This sequence originates from an adult in good health. The CDR3 coding sequence is TGTGCCATCAGTGAAGTGGCGAACACTGAAGCTTTCTTT. It yields the protein CAISEVANTEAFF.